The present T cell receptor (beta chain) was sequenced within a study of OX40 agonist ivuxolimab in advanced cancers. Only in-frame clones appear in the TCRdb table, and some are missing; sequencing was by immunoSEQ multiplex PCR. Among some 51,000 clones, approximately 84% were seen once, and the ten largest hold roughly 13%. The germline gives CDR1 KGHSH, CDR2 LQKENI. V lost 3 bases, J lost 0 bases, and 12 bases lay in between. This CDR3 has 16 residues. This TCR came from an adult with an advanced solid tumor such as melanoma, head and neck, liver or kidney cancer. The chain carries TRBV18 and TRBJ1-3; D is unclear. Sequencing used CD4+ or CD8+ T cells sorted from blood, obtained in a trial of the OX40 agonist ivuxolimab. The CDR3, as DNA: TGTGCCAGCTCACCCCGTGTGGGATCCTCTGGAAACACCATATATTTT. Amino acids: CASSPRVGSSGNTIYF.